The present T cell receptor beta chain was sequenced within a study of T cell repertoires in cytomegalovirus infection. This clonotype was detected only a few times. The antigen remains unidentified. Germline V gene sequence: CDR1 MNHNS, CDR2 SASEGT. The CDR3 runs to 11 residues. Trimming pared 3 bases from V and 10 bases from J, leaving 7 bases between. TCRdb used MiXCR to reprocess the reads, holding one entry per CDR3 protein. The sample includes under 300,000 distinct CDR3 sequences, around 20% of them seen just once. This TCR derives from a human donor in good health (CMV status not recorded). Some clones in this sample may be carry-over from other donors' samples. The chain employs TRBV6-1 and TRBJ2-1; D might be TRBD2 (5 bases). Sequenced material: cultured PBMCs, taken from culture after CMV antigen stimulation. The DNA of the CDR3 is TGTGCCAGCAGTGACTGGGAGGAGCAGTTCTTC. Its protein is CASSDWEEQFF.